These 27 T cell receptor beta chains were all obtained from the same sample, sequenced in a study of blood T cell repertoires in COVID-19. The data were produced by immunoSEQ multiplex PCR, yet TCRdb's version contains in-frame clones alone and is incomplete. This table has about 300,000 clones, about 90% appearing once. Sequenced: peripheral blood. Receptor source: a man aged 18 to 35 who had recovered from COVID-19.

This sequence joins TRBV11-2 and TRBJ1-4; D remains ambiguous. The CDR3 is 12 residues long. The V end lost 3 bases, the J end lost 5 bases, and 4 bases lay between the germline ends. Germline CDR1 is SGHAT and CDR2 is FQNNGV. This CDR3 reads CASSFTNEKLFF. The CDR3 coding sequence is TGTGCCAGCAGCTTCACAAATGAAAAACTGTTTTTT.

The chain links TRBV6-5 to TRBJ2-7, with D tentatively TRBD2 (6 bases). The V gene's germline CDR1 is MNHEY and CDR2 SVGAGI. V lost 6 bases, J lost 3 bases, and 9 bases lay in between. This CDR3 region has 12 residues. CDR3 amino acids: CASRGEVYEQYF. In DNA, the CDR3 is TGTGCCAGCAGGGGGGAGGTCTACGAGCAGTACTTC.

This chain uses TRBV4-2 with TRBJ2-2, with D hard to call. This CDR3 has 16 residues. Looked up from germline, CDR1 is LGHNA and CDR2 is YNFKEQ. V lost 1 base and J lost 0, with 9 bases in between. CDR3 amino acids: CASSQAHSANTGELFF. The DNA for the CDR3 is TGTGCCAGCAGCCAAGCCCACTCCGCGAACACCGGGGAGCTGTTTTTT.

The J gene is TRBJ2-1, the V gene TRBV4-3; 9 bases are shared with TRBD2. Trimming took 0 bases from V and 0 from J; bases not matched to a gene: 15. CDR1 is LGHNA and CDR2 is YSLEER in the germline V gene. This CDR3 contains 21 residues. This CDR3 is CASSQDLALAGALSSYNEQFF. The DNA of the CDR3 is TGCGCCAGCAGCCAAGATTTAGCTTTAGCGGGGGCCCTAAGCTCCTACAATGAGCAGTTCTTC.

The chain couples TRBV29-1 to TRBJ2-2; 13 nucleotides agree with TRBD2. CDR3 length: 15 residues. Germline trimming cut 4 bases from V and 7 bases from J; bases unmatched to any gene: 6. Germline CDR1 SQVTM, CDR2 ANQGSEA. The CDR3, as DNA: TGCAGCGTTGCGACTAGCGGGAGGAGGGGCGGGGAGCTGTTTTTT. It encodes CSVATSGRRGGELFF.

This chain joins TRBV7-8 and TRBJ2-7; 10 nucleotides line up with TRBD2. Germline trimming cut 1 base from V and 3 bases from J; bases unmatched to any gene: 3. CDR3 length equals 15 residues. Looked up from germline, CDR1 is SGHVS and CDR2 is FQNEAQ. CDR3 loop: CASSLGSSGSYEQYF. CDR3 bases: TGTGCCAGCAGCTTAGGTTCTAGCGGGAGCTACGAGCAGTACTTC.

V and J are TRBV19 and TRBJ2-4; 9 bases are shared with TRBD2. The J segment lost 8 bases and the V segment lost 3 bases, leaving 11 bases of the junction unmatched. CDR1 and CDR2 from the germline V gene are LNHDA and SQIVND (reference sequence). The length of the CDR3 is 16 residues. CDR3 protein: CASSIGTSPLGDIQYF. The CDR3, as DNA: TGTGCCAGTAGTATTGGGACTAGCCCCTTAGGGGACATTCAGTACTTC.

This rearrangement joins TRBV7-2 to TRBJ2-5, with 9 bases matching TRBD2. The CDR3 has 16 residues. CDR1 is SGHTA, CDR2 FQGNSA, per germline. Trimming took 5 bases from V and 5 from J; bases not matched to a gene: 12. Here the CDR3 DNA reads TGTGCCAGCAGCCCTCTCGGCGGGAGGGCCCGGGAGACCCAGTACTTC. Its protein is CASSPLGGRARETQYF.

This clone has only a few counts. The CDR3 loop is CASSEVPRQVPYEQYF. In nucleotides, the CDR3 is TGTGCCAGCAGTGAAGTGCCCCGACAGGTCCCCTACGAGCAGTACTTC. This chain joins TRBV2 and TRBJ2-7; a weak D match, TRBD1 (6 bases). Trimming cost V 1 base and J 2 bases, with 15 bases left between them. There are 16 residues in the CDR3. CDR1 is SNHLY and CDR2 is FYNNEI in the germline V gene.

This clone came up many times. V is TRBV4-1 and J is TRBJ1-3, with D possibly TRBD1 on 5 matching bases. The germline CDR1 and CDR2 sequences are MGHRA and YSYEKL. Trimming cost V 0 bases and J 6 bases, with 12 bases left between them. The CDR3 is 15 amino acids. DNA of the CDR3: TGCGCCAGCAGCCAAGAAATGGCAGGGAAAAACACCATATATTTT. It encodes CASSQEMAGKNTIYF.

The chain joins TRBV19 to TRBJ2-4, with TRBD2 matching over 9 bases. V lost 1 base to trimming and J lost 0 bases; unmatched junction nucleotides: 1. Looked up from germline, CDR1 is LNHDA and CDR2 is SQIVND (reference sequence). The CDR3 is 16 amino acids. This CDR3 reads CASSIGLAVAKNIQYF. The CDR3 bases are TGTGCCAGTAGTATAGGACTAGCGGTAGCCAAAAACATTCAGTACTTC.

The chain joins TRBV7-3 to TRBJ1-1, with 9 bases that match TRBD1. The V and J ends lost 5 bases and 1 base, in that order; junction bases with no gene match: 5. CDR1 and CDR2 (germline): SGHTA, FQGTGA. The CDR3 extends over 15 amino acids. The CDR3 DNA reads as TGTGCCAGCAGCACCTGGACAGGGGAGAACACTGAAGCTTTCTTT. Its translation is CASSTWTGENTEAFF.

The chain is built from TRBV6-8 and TRBJ1-1; D is ambiguous. The germline CDR1 and CDR2 sequences are MNHGY and SAAAGT. V gave up 4 bases and J gave up 5 bases, with 8 bases separating them. The CDR3 loop spans 12 amino acids. CDR3 region: CASSSGETEAFF. The CDR3 DNA sequence: TGTGCCAGCAGTTCCGGAGAAACTGAAGCTTTCTTT.

The genes are TRBV18 and TRBJ2-3; 7 bases map to TRBD1. This CDR3 comprises 16 residues. Unmatched junction bases numbered 7, after V lost 3 bases and J lost 1 base. The V gene's germline CDR1 is KGHSH and CDR2 LQKENI. The CDR3 sequence is CASSPQTGSGTDTQYF. DNA for the CDR3: TGTGCCAGCTCACCCCAGACAGGGAGCGGCACAGATACGCAGTATTTT.

Only one count was recorded for this clone. The chain links TRBV7-9 to TRBJ2-3; the match to TRBD2 covers 9 bases. Trimming took 4 bases from V and 6 from J; bases not matched to a gene: 8. Germline CDR1 SEHNR, CDR2 FQNEAQ (reference sequence). The CDR3 has 15 residues. The CDR3 loop reads CASSSRGSGSDTQYF. Written as DNA, the CDR3 is TGTGCCAGCAGCTCTCGGGGTAGCGGGAGTGATACGCAGTATTTT.

The J gene is TRBJ2-7, the V gene TRBV7-9; weak D call: TRBD1 (6 bases). Trimming cost V 1 base and J 4 bases, with 23 bases left between them. Germline CDR1 reads SEHNR; CDR2 reads FQNEAQ (reference sequence). The CDR3 totals 18 residues. CDR3 in amino acids: CASSLGPSGTGFGYEQYF. In DNA form, the CDR3 reads TGTGCCAGCAGCTTAGGCCCCTCGGGTACAGGGTTTGGTTACGAGCAGTACTTC.

The CDR3 nucleotides are TGCGCCAGCAATAGCGGGGGAAACTCTGGAAACACCATATATTTT. Protein sequence: CASNSGGNSGNTIYF. The V and J genes are TRBV10-2 and TRBJ1-3; tentative D call: TRBD1 (5 bases). The germline V gene encodes CDR1 WSHSY and CDR2 SAAADI. Trimming pared 7 bases from V and 0 bases from J, leaving 13 bases between. CDR3 size: 15 residues.

This rearrangement joins TRBV7-9 to TRBJ2-7; D uncertain. CDR3 size: 14 residues. Germline CDR1 is SEHNR and CDR2 is FQNEAQ (reference sequence). V lost 5 bases, J lost 0 bases, and 11 bases lay in between. The CDR3: CASSPDTVSYEQYF. CDR3 bases: TGTGCCAGCAGCCCCGACACCGTCTCCTACGAGCAGTACTTC.

This clone was seen only a few times. The V call is TRBV27, the J call TRBJ2-2; TRBD2 might be the D (5 bases). Trimming cost V 2 bases and J 7 bases, with 8 bases left between them. CDR1 and CDR2 (germline): MNHEY, SMNVEV (reference sequence). This CDR3 is 13 amino acids long. The CDR3 bases are TGTGCCAGCAGTTTAGGGAGCCACGGGGAGCTGTTTTTT. The encoded protein is CASSLGSHGELFF.

This clone was seen just once. V is TRBV5-1 and J is TRBJ1-5; 9 bases align to TRBD1. CDR1 SGHRS and CDR2 YFSETQ come from the germline V gene. J gave up 6 bases and V 4 bases, and 5 bases lay outside the gene matches. The CDR3 contains 14 residues. The CDR3 region has the DNA TGCGCCAGCAGCGTGGGACAGGGAAGTCAGCCCCAGCATTTT. Its protein is CASSVGQGSQPQHF.

The V and J genes are TRBV5-6 and TRBJ1-6; 10 nucleotides align to TRBD1. V shed 4 bases and J 9 bases; nucleotides not matched to a gene: 13. Germline CDR1 SGHDT, CDR2 YYEEEE. The CDR3 spans 17 residues. Here the CDR3 DNA reads TGTGCCAGCAGCCTAGAACTGACAGGGGGCGTGACTTCACCCCTCCACTTT. It is translated as CASSLELTGGVTSPLHF.

The V and J genes are TRBV15 and TRBJ1-2, with D unclear. The ends were cut back, 0 bases at V and 8 bases at J, with 13 bases in the middle. Germline V gene sequence: CDR1 LNHNV, CDR2 YYDKDF (reference sequence). CDR3 size: 14 residues. The CDR3 DNA follows: TGTGCCACCAGCAGAGATGCGGCTTCTGGCGGCTACACCTTC. As protein: CATSRDAASGGYTF.

This chain links TRBV6-2 or TRBV6-3 with TRBJ2-7; a possible D gene is TRBD2 (7 bases). CDR3 length: 14 residues. Germline lookup yields CDR1 MNHEY and CDR2 SVGEGT. The ends were cut back, 6 bases at V and 2 bases at J, with 14 bases in the middle. The CDR3 DNA sequence: TGTGCCAGCAGCTGGGGCGGGGGCACCTACGAGCAGTACTTC. Translating it yields CASSWGGGTYEQYF.

CDR3 residues: CASSQTGSTDTQYF. CDR3 sequence (DNA): TGTGCCAGCAGCCAGACAGGGAGCACAGATACGCAGTATTTT. V and J are TRBV5-6 and TRBJ2-3, with 7 bases matching TRBD1. After removal of 4 bases from V and 0 bases from J, the junction contained 2 bases not matched to a gene. Germline V gene data show CDR1 as SGHDT and CDR2 as YYEEEE. The CDR3 runs 14 residues.

This chain uses TRBV5-8 with TRBJ1-3, with D unclear. CDR3 size: 14 residues. Looked up from germline, CDR1 is SGHTS and CDR2 is YDEGEE. Deletions cut 6 bases from V and 0 bases from J, with 10 bases between. The CDR3 region is CASTRTSSGNTIYF. Written as DNA, the CDR3 is TGTGCCAGCACCCGGACTTCCTCTGGAAACACCATATATTTT.

This clone occurred once. The chain carries TRBV3-1 (or the pseudogene TRBV3-2) and TRBJ2-3; 11 nucleotides match TRBD2. Germline values: CDR1 LGHDT, CDR2 YNNKEL (reference sequence). Trimming at V came to 7 bases and at J to 4 bases, leaving 22 bases not matched to a gene. This CDR3 has 20 residues. The CDR3: CASTLRGIAGGRLVADTQYF. The DNA of the CDR3 is TGTGCCAGCACCCTCCGGGGAATAGCGGGGGGGCGGCTCGTCGCAGATACGCAGTATTTT.

The chain carries TRBV5-1 and TRBJ1-1; no definite D call. Deletions cut 0 bases from V and 4 bases from J, with 10 bases between. The CDR3 consists of 14 residues. The germline gives CDR1 SGHRS, CDR2 YFSETQ. CDR3 bases: TGCGCCAGCAGCTTGGGTTTCTTCGGCACTGAAGCTTTCTTT. Residues: CASSLGFFGTEAFF.